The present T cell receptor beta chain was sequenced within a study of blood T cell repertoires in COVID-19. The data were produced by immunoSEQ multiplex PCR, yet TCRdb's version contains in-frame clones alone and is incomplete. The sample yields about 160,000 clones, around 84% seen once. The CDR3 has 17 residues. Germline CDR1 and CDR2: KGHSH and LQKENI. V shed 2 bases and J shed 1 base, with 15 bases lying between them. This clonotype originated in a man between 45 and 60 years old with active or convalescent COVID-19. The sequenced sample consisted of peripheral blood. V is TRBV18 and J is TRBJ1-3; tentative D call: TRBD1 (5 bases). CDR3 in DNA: TGTGCCAGCTCACCAGGCACAGGTCCGGTGTCTGGAAACACCATATATTTT. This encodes CASSPGTGPVSGNTIYF.